The 6 T cell receptor beta chains presented below share a single source sample, sequenced in a study of cytomegalovirus exposure and HLA in healthy donors. A multiplex PCR was run with 60 Vbeta primers and 13 Jbeta primers. The protocol was immunoSEQ multiplex PCR, while the TCRdb copy is restricted to in-frame clones and leaves out a portion. The table lists under 200,000 clones, roughly 84% of them singletons, with approximately 0.25% in the top ten. Sequencing was done on a sample of PBMCs. All receptors derive from a boy aged 5 to 17 in good health and CMV-seronegative.

The gene calls are TRBV7-9 and TRBJ2-3; a weak D match, TRBD2 (5 bases). V was pared by 5 bases and J by 1 base, with 13 bases between. Per the germline V gene, CDR1 is SEHNR and CDR2 is FQNEAQ (reference sequence). This CDR3 comprises 15 residues. Here the CDR3 reads CASSTILGGTDTQYF. CDR3 nucleotides: TGTGCCAGCAGCACCATTCTCGGGGGCACAGATACGCAGTATTTT.

This rearrangement joins TRBV29-1 to TRBJ1-2; the match to TRBD1 covers 8 bases. The V and J ends lost 5 bases and 4 bases, in that order; junction bases with no gene match: 6. There are 13 residues in the CDR3. Germline V lookup: CDR1 SQVTM, CDR2 ANQGSEA. The chain's CDR3 is CSVNRGLSYGYTF. As DNA, the CDR3 is TGCAGCGTTAACAGGGGGTTAAGCTATGGCTACACCTTC. Using reference TRBV29-1 and TRBJ1-2 for the parts outside the CDR3, the full variable domain is SAVISQKPSRDICQRGTSLTIQCQVDSQVTMMFWYRQQPGQSLTLIATANQGSEATYESGFVIDKFPISRPNLTFSTLTVSNMSPEDSSIYLCSVNRGLSYGYTFGSGTRLTVV.

This chain links TRBV7-8 with TRBJ2-1, with 10 bases that match TRBD1. The V gene end was trimmed by 4 bases and the J gene end by 3 bases; junction bases not matched to a gene: 6. Per the germline V gene, CDR1 is SGHVS and CDR2 is FQNEAQ. CDR3 length: 16 amino acids. The CDR3 bases are TGTGCCAGCAGCTCCACCTGGGACAGGGGCTACAATGAGCAGTTCTTC. Translation: CASSSTWDRGYNEQFF.

The chain links TRBV7-9 to TRBJ1-5; D gene uncertain. The CDR3 covers 12 residues. Trimming cost V 5 bases and J 5 bases, with 7 bases left between them. Germline CDR1 SEHNR, CDR2 FQNEAQ (reference sequence). CDR3 loop: CASSERDQPQHF. CDR3 DNA sequence: TGTGCCAGCAGCGAGCGGGATCAGCCCCAGCATTTT.

The chain has TRBV5-8 and TRBJ1-5; 8 bases map to TRBD1. From germline, CDR1 is SGHTS and CDR2 YDEGEE. The CDR3 has 16 residues. Losses at the gene ends were 0 bases for V and 3 bases for J; bases not matched to a gene: 5. Here the CDR3 DNA reads TGTGCCAGCAGCTTGGTGACAGGGGCAGCCAATCAGCCCCAGCATTTT. This encodes CASSLVTGAANQPQHF. Combining the CDR3 with reference TRBV5-8 and TRBJ1-5 gives the whole variable domain EAGVTQSPTHLIKTRGQQATLRCSPISGHTSVYWYQQALGLGLQFLLWYDEGEERNRGNFPPRFSGRQFPNYSSELNVNALELEDSALYLCASSLVTGAANQPQHFGDGTRLSIL.

The J gene is TRBJ1-5, the V gene TRBV6-5, with 9 bases fitting TRBD1. Looked up from germline, CDR1 is MNHEY and CDR2 is SVGAGI. The CDR3 sequence is 15 residues long. The V gene end was trimmed by 8 bases and the J gene end by 4 bases; junction bases not matched to a gene: 9. CDR3 in amino acids: CASRPGTGLNQPQHF. CDR3 DNA: TGTGCCAGCCGGCCCGGGACAGGGTTAAATCAGCCCCAGCATTTT.